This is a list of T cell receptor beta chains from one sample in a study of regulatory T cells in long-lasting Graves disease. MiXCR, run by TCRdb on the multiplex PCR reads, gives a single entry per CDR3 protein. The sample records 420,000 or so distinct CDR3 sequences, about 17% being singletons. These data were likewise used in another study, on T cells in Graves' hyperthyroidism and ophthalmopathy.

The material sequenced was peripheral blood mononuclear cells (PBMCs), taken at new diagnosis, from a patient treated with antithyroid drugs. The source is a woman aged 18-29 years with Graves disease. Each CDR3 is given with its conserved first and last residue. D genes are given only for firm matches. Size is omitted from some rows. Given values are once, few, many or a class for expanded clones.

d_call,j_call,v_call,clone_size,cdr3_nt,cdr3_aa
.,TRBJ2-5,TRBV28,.,TGTGCCAGCAGTGGTCGGGCACCGAGTCTCAACCAAGAGACCCAGTACTTC,CASSGRAPSLNQETQYF
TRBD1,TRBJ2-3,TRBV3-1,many,TGTGCCAGCAGCCACGGACAGGGGCCCACGACCGCGTATACGCAGTATTTT,CASSHGQGPTTAYTQYF
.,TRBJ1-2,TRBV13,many,TGTGCCAGCAGCTTTAACTATGGCTACACCTTC,CASSFNYGYTF
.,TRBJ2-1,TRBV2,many,TGTGCCAGCAGTGAAGCGGGGGGGGCTGCTGAGCAGTTCTTC,CASSEAGGAAEQFF
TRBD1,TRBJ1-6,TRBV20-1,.,TGCAGTGCTAGACCCCCCCGGACAGGAAATTCACCCCTCCACTTT,CSARPPRTGNSPLHF
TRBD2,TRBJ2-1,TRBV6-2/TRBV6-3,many,TGTGCCAGCAGTCGGGGAGCGGGAGTATCGCGGGGGCATCACAATGAGCAGTTCTTC,CASSRGAGVSRGHHNEQFF
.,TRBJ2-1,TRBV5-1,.,TGCGCCAGCAGCGATCTAGCTGAGCAGTTCTTC,CASSDLAEQFF
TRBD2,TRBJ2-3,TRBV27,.,TGTGCCAGCAGCCCCGGGACTAGCGGGAACTCAGATACGCAGTATTTT,CASSPGTSGNSDTQYF
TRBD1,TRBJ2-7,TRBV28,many,TGTGCCAGCAAGCTCTACAGGGGGCCCTACGAGCAGTACTTC,CASKLYRGPYEQYF
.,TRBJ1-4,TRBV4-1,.,TGCGCCAGCAGCCAAGTAGACCTGCTCCCAACTAATGAAAAACTGTTTTTT,CASSQVDLLPTNEKLFF
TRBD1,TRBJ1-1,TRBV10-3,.,TGTGCCATCAGTGAAGGGACAGGGGCTGCTCGTTTT,CAISEGTGAARF
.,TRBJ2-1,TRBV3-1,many,TGTGCCAGCAGCCTTCGCCTACTAAGCTACAATGAGCAGTTCTTC,CASSLRLLSYNEQFF
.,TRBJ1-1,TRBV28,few,TGTGCCAGCGCTTACCTGAACACTGAAGCTTTCTTT,CASAYLNTEAFF
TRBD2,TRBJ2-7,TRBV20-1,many,TGCAGTGCTAGAGAGTCGGTTCTAGCGGGAGAAAAGCAGTACTTC,CSARESVLAGEKQYF
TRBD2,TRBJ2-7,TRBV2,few,TGTGCCAGCAGCATGAGGACTAGCGGAGCTCCCTCCTACGAGCAGTACTTC,CASSMRTSGAPSYEQYF
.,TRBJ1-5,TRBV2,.,TGTGCCAGCAGGGAGTGGCTCAATCAGCCCCAGCAGTTT,CASREWLNQPQQF